This TCR beta chain is drawn from a study of OX40 agonist ivuxolimab in advanced cancers. Study-level background: Ivuxolimab, which targeted the costimulatory receptor OX40 (CD134), was an agonistic, fully human IgG2 monoclonal antibody. Partial responses occurred in three dose-escalation patients: two with cutaneous melanoma and one with hepatocellular carcinoma. The purpose of peripheral TCRbeta sequencing was to test whether ivuxolimab changed TCR sequence diversity and led to clonal T-cell expansion. Of the approximately 50 dose-escalation patients, hepatocellular carcinoma was present in about 20, melanoma in approximately 15, renal cell carcinoma in 9 and head and neck cancer in 9. Intravenous ivuxolimab was administered to patients every 2 weeks at six dose levels: 0.01, 0.1, 0.3, 1.5, 3 and 10 mg/kg. The paper reports the monotherapy dose-escalation portion (N of about 56 patients) of the phase I ivuxolimab trial. In the dose-escalation cohort, nearly 85% of patients were male, and the mean age was around 65 years with a range of about 23 to 79. Patients were allowed to have had prior anti-PD-1, anti-PD-L1 or anti-CTLA-4 therapy, and roughly two fifths of the dose-escalation patients had been treated with checkpoint inhibitors. Results the study describes overall, beyond this receptor: At doses from 0.1 to 3.0 mg/kg, clonal expansion was seen in both CD4+ and CD8+ blood T cells between baseline and week 6. In partial responders in the 0.1-3.0 mg/kg groups, normalized peripheral clonal expansion was found to be among the lowest, especially among CD8+ T cells. The antigen specificity of the clonally expanded peripheral T cells was not determined. Low levels of normalized T-cell clonal expansion were also seen in some patients who did not respond. After ivuxolimab, more expanded clones were found on average in CD8+ T cells than in CD4+ T cells.

The trial excluded patients who had a history of autoimmune disease or who were on systemic immunosuppression. Peripheral blood for TCR sequencing was collected from all dose cohorts at baseline, on cycle 4 day 1, and on cycle 7 day 1. Samples came from an open-label, multicenter, first-in-human phase I dose-escalation trial of ivuxolimab. Adults with locally advanced or metastatic melanoma, renal cell, hepatocellular, or head and neck squamous cell carcinoma were enrolled in the trial. Before TCR sequencing, CD4+ and CD8+ T cells were separately sorted from peripheral blood. To sequence the TCRbeta CDR3 region, genomic DNA was isolated from the sorted cells. The immunoSEQ Assay was used to sequence the TCRbeta CDR3 regions. TCRdb holds this immuneACCESS table with in-frame rearrangements only. Some clones are missing; in checked studies, unresolved V genes explain under half, and the rest has no known cause. Counted in this sample were 43,000 or so clones; more than 70% of them appeared once. 1.1% of the sample comes from the top ten.

CDR1 MNHEY and CDR2 SVGAGI are derived from the germline V gene. Between the V and J ends, shortened by 2 bases and 2 bases respectively, the junction contains 4 bases. Counted from cysteine to phenylalanine, this CDR3 has 13 amino acids. Only the CDR3 region is kept as DNA, spanning 39 bases read in frame from base 1. In regard to this clone: This receptor's antigen is unknown. Base qualities are not at hand, and no much larger clone is one base apart.

This TCR derives from an adult with an advanced solid tumor such as melanoma, head and neck, liver or kidney cancer. The chain joins TRBV6-5 to TRBJ2-1; the D gene cannot be resolved reliably. This material consisted of CD4+ or CD8+ T cells sorted from blood, taken in a trial of the OX40 agonist ivuxolimab. At the DNA level, the sequence is TGTGCCAGCAGTTACGGTGCCTACAATGAGCAGTTCTTC. Its protein is CASSYGAYNEQFF.